This T cell receptor (beta chain) was captured in a study of T cells expressing NK-cell markers. As for the study in general: The sequencing cohort of eight donors included seven HCMV-seropositive individuals and one seronegative individual. General study findings and limits: The same clonotypes also predominated in the CD3+CD56-NKG2C+ fraction of four donors.

Turning to this clonotype: Antigen unknown.

Germline V gene data show CDR1 as SGHAT and CDR2 as FQDESV (reference sequence). The length of the CDR3 is 15 residues. With UMIs, 5'RACE template switching was used to make TCR beta cDNA. Reprocessing the 5' RACE reads, TCRdb reports a single entry for every CDR3 protein and omits DNA. Across around 380,000 distinct CDR3 sequences, the top ten clones capture around 10% of the sample. This chain joins TRBV11-1 and TRBJ2-7. This TCR was sampled from a woman between 45 and 60 years old in good health. Sequencing was done on a sample of blood T cells: a sorted CD56 or NKG2C T cell subset, CD4+ or CD8+ T cells, or bulk PBMC T cells (not recorded which). This chain's CDR3 is CASSRFARYHYEQYF.